The clone carrying this TCR beta chain was detected many times. The antigen remains unidentified. These patients, aged 18 to 65, had recently diagnosed hyperthyroidism lasting under 2 months. The CDR3 length is 13 residues. V dropped 3 bases and J dropped 2 bases, with 5 bases sitting between them. The germline V gene has CDR1 MDHEN and CDR2 SYDVKM. The source material, RNA transcripts, was used to amplify TCR beta CDR3 regions. Initially, a first-round RT-PCR of the TCR CDR3 employed the HTBI primer set. TCRdb reanalysed the multiplex PCR reads using MiXCR and keeps one entry per CDR3 protein. The sample shows approximately 46,000 distinct CDR3 sequences, approximately 50% of them seen only once. This record comes from a study of T cells in Graves' hyperthyroidism and ophthalmopathy. General study points: Ophthalmopathy and stable hyperthyroidism were separated by a 13 V-J model. Blood held most thyroid clonotypes expanded above 0.001 frequency.

The specimen sequenced was peripheral blood or thyroid tissue (not recorded which). This receptor was identified in a woman in her 50s with Graves' hyperthyroidism. The V call is TRBV28, the J call TRBJ1-5; D not certain. The CDR3 loop reads CASSFGGNQPQHF. In DNA, the CDR3 is TGTGCCAGCAGTTTTGGGGGCAATCAGCCCCAGCATTTT.